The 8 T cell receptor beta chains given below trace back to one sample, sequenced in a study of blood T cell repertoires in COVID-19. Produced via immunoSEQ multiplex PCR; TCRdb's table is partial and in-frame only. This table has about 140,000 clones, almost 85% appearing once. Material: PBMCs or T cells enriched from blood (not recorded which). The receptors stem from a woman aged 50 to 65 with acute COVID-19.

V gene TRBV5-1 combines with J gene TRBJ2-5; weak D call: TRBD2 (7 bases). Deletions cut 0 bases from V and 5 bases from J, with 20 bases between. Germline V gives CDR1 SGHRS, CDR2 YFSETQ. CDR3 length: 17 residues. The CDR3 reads CASSLAVGGGPHETQYF. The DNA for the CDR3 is TGCGCCAGCAGCTTGGCCGTAGGGGGAGGGCCTCACGAGACCCAGTACTTC.

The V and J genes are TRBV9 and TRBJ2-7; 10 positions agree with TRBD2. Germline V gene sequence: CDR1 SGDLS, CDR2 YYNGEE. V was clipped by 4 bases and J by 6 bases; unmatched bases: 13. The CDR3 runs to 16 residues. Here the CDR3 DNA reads TGTGCCAGCAGCACTCCCGCTAGCGGGAGAGATGGCGAGCAGTACTTC. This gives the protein CASSTPASGRDGEQYF.

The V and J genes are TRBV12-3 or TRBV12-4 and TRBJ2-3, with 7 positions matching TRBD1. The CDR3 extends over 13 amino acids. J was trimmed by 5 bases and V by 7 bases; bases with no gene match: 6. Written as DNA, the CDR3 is TGTGCCAGCAACAGGGGTGGTGGAGATACGCAGTATTTT. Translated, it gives CASNRGGGDTQYF.

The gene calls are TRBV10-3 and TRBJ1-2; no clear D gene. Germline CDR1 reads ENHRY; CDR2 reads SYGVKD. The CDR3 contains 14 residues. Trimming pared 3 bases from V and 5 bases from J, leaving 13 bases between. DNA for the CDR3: TGTGCCATCAGTGAACACGACGGAGAATATGGCTACACCTTC. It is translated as CAISEHDGEYGYTF.

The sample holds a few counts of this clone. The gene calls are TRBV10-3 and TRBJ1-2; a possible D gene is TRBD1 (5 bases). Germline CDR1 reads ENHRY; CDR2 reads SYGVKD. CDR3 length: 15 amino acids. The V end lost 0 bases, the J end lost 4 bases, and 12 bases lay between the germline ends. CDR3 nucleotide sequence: TGTGCCATCAGTGAGTCGGCGGGACCGCTCTATGGCTACACCTTC. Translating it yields CAISESAGPLYGYTF.

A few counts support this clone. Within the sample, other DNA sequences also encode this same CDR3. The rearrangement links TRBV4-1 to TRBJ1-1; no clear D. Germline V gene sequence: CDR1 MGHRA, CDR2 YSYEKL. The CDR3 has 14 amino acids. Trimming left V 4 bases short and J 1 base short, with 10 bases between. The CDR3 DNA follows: TGCGCCAGCAGCCCAGACCCGGGGAACACTGAAGCTTTCTTT. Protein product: CASSPDPGNTEAFF.

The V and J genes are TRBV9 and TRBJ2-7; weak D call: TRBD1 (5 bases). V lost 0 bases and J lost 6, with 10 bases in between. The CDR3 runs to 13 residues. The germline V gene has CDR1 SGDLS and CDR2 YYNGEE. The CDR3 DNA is TGTGCCAGCAGCGTAGCCCAGGGAAGCGAGCAGTACTTC. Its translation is CASSVAQGSEQYF. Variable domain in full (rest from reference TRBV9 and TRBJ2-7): DSGVTQTPKHLITATGQRVTLRCSPRSGDLSVYWYQQSLDQGLQFLIQYYNGEERAKGNILERFSAQQFPDLHSELNLSSLELGDSALYFCASSVAQGSEQYFGPGTRLTVT.

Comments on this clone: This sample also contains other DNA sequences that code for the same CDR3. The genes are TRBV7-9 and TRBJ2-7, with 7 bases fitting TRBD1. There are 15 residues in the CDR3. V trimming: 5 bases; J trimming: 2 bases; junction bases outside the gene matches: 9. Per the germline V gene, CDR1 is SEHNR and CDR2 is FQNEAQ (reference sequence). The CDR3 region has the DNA TGTGCCAGCAGCCCGCGACAGGGTAGGCCCTACGAGCAGTACTTC. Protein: CASSPRQGRPYEQYF.